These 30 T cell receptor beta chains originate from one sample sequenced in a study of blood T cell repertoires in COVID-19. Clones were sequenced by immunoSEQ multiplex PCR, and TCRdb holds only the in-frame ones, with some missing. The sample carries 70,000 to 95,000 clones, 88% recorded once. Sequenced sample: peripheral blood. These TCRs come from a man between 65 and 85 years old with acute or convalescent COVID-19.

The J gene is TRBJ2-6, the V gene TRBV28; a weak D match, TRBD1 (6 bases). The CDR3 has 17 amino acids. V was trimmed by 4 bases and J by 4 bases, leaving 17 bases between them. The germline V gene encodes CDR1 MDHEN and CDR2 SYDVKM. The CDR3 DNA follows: TGTGCCAGCAGTTCGGTTAGTCCAGGGGAGGGGGCCAACGTCCTGACTTTC. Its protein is CASSSVSPGEGANVLTF. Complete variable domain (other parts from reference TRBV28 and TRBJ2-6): DVKVTQSSRYLVKRTGEKVFLECVQDMDHENMFWYRQDPGLGLRLIYFSYDVKMKEKGDIPEGYSVSREKKERFSLILESASTNQTSMYLCASSSVSPGEGANVLTFGAGSRLTVL.

Here the CDR3 DNA reads TGTGCCAGTAGTATATACGGGGACGAGCAGTACTTC. This encodes CASSIYGDEQYF. V gene TRBV19 combines with J gene TRBJ2-7; perhaps TRBD2 as D (5 bases). Looked up from germline, CDR1 is LNHDA and CDR2 is SQIVND (reference sequence). V lost 2 bases, J lost 5 bases, and 7 bases lay in between. The CDR3 totals 12 residues.

The CDR3 is CASALNRGGLDTEAFF. CDR3 in DNA: TGTGCTAGTGCCCTAAACAGGGGCGGGTTGGACACTGAAGCTTTCTTT. V is TRBV12-5 and J is TRBJ1-1, with TRBD1 matching over 7 bases. Germline V gene sequence: CDR1 LGHNT, CDR2 FRNRAP. After removal of 7 bases from V and 3 bases from J, the junction contained 14 bases not matched to a gene. This CDR3 comprises 16 residues.

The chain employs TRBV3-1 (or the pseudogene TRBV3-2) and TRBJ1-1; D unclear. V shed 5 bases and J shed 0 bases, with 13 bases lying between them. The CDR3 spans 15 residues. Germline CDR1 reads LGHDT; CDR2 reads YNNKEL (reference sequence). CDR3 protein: CASSSAGTMNTEAFF. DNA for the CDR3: TGTGCCAGCAGCTCTGCGGGAACCATGAACACTGAAGCTTTCTTT.

DNA for the CDR3: TGTGCCAGCAGGGGACAGGGAGTCGGGGAGCTGTTTTTT. It encodes CASRGQGVGELFF. This chain joins TRBV6-4 and TRBJ2-2, with 9 bases lining up with TRBD1. This CDR3 is 13 amino acids long. Germline V gives CDR1 MRHNA, CDR2 SNTAGT. With 6 bases clipped from V and 7 bases from J, the junction kept 3 bases outside the gene matches.

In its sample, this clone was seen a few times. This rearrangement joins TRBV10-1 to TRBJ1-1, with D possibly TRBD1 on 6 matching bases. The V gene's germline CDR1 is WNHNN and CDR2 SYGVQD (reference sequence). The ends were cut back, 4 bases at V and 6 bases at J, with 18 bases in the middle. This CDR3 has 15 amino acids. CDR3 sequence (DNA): TGCGCCAGCAGTGTTCAACAGGGTTTGGGGGCTGAAGCTTTCTTT. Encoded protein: CASSVQQGLGAEAFF.

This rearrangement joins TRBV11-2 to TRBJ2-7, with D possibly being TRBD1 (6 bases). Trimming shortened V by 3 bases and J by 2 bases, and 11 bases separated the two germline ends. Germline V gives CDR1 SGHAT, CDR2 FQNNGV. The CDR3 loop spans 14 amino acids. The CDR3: CASSFVDRPYEQYF. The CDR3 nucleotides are TGTGCCAGCAGCTTCGTGGACAGACCCTACGAGCAGTACTTC.

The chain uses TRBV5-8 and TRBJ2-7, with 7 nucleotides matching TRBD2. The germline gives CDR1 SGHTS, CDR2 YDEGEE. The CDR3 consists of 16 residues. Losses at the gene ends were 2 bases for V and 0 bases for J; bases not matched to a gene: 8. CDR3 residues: CASSLYGGGSSYEQYF. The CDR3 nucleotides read TGTGCCAGCAGCTTATATGGGGGGGGGAGCTCCTACGAGCAGTACTTC.

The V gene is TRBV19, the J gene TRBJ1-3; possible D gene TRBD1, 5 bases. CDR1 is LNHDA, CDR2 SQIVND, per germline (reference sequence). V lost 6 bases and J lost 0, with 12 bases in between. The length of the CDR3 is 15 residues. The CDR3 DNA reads TGTGCCAGTAGCCCAGGGCAGTCCTCTGGAAACACCATATATTTT. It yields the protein CASSPGQSSGNTIYF.

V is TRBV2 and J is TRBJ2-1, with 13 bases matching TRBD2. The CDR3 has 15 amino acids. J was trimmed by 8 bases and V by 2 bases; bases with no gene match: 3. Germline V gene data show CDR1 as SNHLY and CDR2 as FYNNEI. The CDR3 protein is CASSERTSGSYEQFF. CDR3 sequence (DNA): TGTGCCAGCAGTGAAAGGACTAGCGGGAGCTATGAGCAGTTCTTC.

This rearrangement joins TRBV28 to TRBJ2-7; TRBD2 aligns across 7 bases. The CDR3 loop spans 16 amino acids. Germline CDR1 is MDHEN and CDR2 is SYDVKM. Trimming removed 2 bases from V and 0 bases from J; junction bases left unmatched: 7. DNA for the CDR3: TGTGCCAGCAGTTTACGGCTAGCGGCCAGCTCCTACGAGCAGTACTTC. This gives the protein CASSLRLAASSYEQYF.

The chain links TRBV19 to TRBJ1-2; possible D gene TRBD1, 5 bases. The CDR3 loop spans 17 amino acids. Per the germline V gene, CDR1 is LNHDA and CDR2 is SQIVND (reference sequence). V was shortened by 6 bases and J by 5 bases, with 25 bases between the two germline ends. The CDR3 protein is CASSPGGSTNLIYGYTF. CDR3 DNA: TGTGCCAGTAGCCCCGGGGGGAGCACCAACCTAATATATGGCTACACCTTC.

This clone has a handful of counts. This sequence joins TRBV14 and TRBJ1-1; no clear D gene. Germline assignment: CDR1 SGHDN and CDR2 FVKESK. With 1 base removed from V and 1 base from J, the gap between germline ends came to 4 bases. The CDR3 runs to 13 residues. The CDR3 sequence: CASSQGQNTEAFF. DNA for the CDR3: TGTGCCAGCAGCCAAGGACAGAACACTGAAGCTTTCTTT.

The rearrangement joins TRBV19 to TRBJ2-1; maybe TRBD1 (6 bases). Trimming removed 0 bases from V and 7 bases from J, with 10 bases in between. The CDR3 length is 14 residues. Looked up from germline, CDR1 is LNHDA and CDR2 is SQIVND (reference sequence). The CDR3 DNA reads TGTGCCAGTAGTATAGAGAGGGGGAGAAATGAGCAGTTCTTC. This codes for CASSIERGRNEQFF.

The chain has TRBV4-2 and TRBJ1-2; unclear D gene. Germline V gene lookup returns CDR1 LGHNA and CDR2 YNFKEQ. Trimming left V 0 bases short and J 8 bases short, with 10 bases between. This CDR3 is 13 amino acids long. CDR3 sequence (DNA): TGTGCCAGCAGCCAAGACCAGGCATACGGCTACACCTTC. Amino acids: CASSQDQAYGYTF.

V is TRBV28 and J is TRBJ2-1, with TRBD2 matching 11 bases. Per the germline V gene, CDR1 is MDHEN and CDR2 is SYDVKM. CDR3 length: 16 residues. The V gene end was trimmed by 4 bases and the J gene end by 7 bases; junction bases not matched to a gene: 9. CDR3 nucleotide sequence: TGTGCCAGCAGTTCTTACACTAGCGGGGGTACGAATGAGCAGTTCTTC. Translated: CASSSYTSGGTNEQFF.

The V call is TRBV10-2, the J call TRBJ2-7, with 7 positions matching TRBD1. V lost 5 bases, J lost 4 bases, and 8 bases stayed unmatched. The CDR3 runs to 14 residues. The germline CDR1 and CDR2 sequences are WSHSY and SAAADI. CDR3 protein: CASSPGQSGYEQYF. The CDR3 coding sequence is TGCGCCAGCAGTCCGGGACAGTCCGGGTACGAGCAGTACTTC.

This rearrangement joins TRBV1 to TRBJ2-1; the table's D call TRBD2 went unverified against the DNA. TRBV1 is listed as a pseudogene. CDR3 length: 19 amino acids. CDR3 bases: TGCACCACTCTTCGCATCCTAGCGGGGGCCCCCGACTCCTACAATGAGCAGTTCTTC. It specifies CTTLRILAGAPDSYNEQFF.

CDR3 DNA: TGCGCCAGCAGCCAGGACAGGAACATTGGGGCCAACGTCCTGACTTTC. It is translated as CASSQDRNIGANVLTF. The chain carries TRBV4-1 and TRBJ2-6, with 7 bases aligning to TRBD1. The CDR3 has 16 residues. Germline V gene lookup returns CDR1 MGHRA and CDR2 YSYEKL. J lost 3 bases, V lost 3 bases, and 5 bases had no gene match.

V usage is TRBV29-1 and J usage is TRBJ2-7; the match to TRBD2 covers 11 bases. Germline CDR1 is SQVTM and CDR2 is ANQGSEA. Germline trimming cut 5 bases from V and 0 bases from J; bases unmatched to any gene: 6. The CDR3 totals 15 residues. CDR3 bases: TGCAGCGTTTCACTAGCGGGGGTGTTCTCCTACGAGCAGTACTTC. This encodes CSVSLAGVFSYEQYF.

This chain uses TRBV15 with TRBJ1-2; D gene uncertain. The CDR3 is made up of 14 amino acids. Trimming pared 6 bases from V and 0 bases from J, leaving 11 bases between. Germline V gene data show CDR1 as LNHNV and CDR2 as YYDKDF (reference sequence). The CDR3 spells CATRQSTANYGYTF. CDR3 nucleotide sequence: TGTGCCACCAGACAGTCAACCGCTAACTATGGCTACACCTTC.

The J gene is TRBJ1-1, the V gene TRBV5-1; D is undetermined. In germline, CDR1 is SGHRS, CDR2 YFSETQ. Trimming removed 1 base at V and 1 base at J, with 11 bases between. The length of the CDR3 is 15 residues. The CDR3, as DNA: TGCGCCAGCAGCTTGCGTCCGGGGAGGAACACTGAAGCTTTCTTT. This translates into CASSLRPGRNTEAFF.

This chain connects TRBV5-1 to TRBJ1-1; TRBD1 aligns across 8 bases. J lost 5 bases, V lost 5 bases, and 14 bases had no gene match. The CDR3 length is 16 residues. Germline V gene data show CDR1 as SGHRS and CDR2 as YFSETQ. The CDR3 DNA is TGCGCCAGCAGTCCCCGACAGGGGTCGAGTTTGACTGAAGCTTTCTTT. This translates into CASSPRQGSSLTEAFF.

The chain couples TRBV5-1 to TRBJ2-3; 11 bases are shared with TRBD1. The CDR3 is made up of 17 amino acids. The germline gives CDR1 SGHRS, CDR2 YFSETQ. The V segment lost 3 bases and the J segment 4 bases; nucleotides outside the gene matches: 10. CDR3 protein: CASSSGQGGQGPDTQYF. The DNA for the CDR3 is TGCGCCAGCAGCTCGGGACAGGGGGGCCAGGGCCCAGATACGCAGTATTTT.

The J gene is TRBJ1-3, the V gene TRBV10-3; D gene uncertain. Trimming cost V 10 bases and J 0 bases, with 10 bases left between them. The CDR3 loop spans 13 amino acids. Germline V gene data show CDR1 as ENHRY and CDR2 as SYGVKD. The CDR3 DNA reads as TGTGCCACCGCGGAAGACTCTGGAAACACCATATATTTT. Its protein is CATAEDSGNTIYF.

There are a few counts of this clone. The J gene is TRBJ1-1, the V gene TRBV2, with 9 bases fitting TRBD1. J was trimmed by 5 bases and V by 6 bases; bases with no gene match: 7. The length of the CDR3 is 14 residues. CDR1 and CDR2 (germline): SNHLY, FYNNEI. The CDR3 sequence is CASREEDRGTEAFF. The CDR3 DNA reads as TGTGCCAGCAGGGAGGAGGACAGGGGTACTGAAGCTTTCTTT.

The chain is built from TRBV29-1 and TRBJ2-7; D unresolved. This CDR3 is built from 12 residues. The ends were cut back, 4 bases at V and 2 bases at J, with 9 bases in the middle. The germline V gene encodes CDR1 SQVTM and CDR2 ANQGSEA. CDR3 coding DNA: TGCAGCGTTGGAGGTGTTCCCTACGAGCAGTACTTC. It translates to CSVGGVPYEQYF.

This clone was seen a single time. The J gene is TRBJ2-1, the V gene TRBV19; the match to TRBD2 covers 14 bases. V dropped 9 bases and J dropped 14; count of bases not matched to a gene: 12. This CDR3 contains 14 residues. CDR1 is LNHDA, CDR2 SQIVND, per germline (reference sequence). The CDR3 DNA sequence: TGTGCCAGCAAACCGGGACTAGCGGGAGATGGGGAGTTCTTC. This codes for CASKPGLAGDGEFF.

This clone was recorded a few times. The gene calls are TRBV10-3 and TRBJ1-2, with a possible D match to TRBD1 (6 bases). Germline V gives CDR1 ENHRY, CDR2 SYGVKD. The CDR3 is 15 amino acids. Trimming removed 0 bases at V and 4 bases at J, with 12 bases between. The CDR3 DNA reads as TGTGCCATCAGTGAGTCGGGGGCTCTGGGCTATGGCTACACCTTC. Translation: CAISESGALGYGYTF.

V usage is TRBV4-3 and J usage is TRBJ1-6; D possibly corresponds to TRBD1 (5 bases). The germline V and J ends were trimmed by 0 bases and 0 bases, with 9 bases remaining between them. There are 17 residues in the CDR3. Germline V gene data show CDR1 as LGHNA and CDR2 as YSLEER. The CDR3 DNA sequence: TGCGCCAGCAGCCAAGACACAGGCTACTCCTATAATTCACCCCTCCACTTT. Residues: CASSQDTGYSYNSPLHF.